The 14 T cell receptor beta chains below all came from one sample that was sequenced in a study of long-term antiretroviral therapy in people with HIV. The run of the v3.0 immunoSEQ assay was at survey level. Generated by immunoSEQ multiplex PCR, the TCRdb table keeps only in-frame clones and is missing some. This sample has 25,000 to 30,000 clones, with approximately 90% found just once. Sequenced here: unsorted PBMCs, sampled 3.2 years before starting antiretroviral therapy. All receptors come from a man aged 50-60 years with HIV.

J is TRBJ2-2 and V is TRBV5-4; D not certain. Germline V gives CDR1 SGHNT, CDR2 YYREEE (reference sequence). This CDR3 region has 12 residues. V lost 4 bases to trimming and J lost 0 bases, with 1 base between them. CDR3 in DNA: TGTGCCAGCAGCACGAACACCGGGGAGCTGTTTTTT. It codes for CASSTNTGELFF.

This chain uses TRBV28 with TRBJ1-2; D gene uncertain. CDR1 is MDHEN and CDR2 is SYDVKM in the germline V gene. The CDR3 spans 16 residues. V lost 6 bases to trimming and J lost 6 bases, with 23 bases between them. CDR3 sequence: CASSLGRIHISDGYTF. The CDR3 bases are TGTGCCAGCAGCCTCGGACGGATCCATATAAGCGATGGCTACACCTTC.

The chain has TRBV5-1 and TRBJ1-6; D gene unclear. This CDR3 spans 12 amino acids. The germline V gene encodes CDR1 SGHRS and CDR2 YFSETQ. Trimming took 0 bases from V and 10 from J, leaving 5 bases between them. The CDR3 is CASSLEASPLHF. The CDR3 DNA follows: TGCGCCAGCAGCTTGGAAGCATCACCCCTCCACTTT.

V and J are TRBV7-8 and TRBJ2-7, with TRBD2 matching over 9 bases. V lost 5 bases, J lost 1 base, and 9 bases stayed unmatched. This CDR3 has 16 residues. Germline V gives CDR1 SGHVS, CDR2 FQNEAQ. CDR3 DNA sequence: TGTGCCAGCAGCCCGTACTCTAGCGGGACTTCCTACGAGCAGTACTTC. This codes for CASSPYSSGTSYEQYF.

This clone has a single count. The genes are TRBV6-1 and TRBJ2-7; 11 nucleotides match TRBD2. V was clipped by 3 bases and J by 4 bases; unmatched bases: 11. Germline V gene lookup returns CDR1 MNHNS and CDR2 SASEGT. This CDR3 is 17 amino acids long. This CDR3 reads CASSDWATSGMWYEQYF. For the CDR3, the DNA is TGTGCCAGCAGTGACTGGGCGACTAGCGGGATGTGGTACGAGCAGTACTTC.

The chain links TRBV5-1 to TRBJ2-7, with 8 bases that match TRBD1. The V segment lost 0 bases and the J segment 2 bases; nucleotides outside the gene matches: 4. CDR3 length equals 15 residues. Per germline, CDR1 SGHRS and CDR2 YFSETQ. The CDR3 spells CASSLEVTGAYEQYF. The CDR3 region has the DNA TGCGCCAGCAGCTTGGAGGTGACAGGGGCCTACGAGCAGTACTTC.

CDR3 protein: CSVEEGGGETQYF. CDR3 coding DNA: TGCAGCGTTGAAGAAGGGGGAGGGGAGACCCAGTACTTC. The rearrangement joins TRBV29-1 to TRBJ2-5; tentatively, D is TRBD2 (7 bases). Germline V lookup: CDR1 SQVTM, CDR2 ANQGSEA. The CDR3 has 13 residues. V was clipped by 0 bases and J by 5 bases, with 10 bases between them.

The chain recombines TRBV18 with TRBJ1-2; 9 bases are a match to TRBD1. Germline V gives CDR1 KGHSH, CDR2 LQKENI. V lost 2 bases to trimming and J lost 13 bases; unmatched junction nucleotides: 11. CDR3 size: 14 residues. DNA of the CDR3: TGTGCCAGCTCACCAGCCGGGACAGGGAGGGTCGGCACCTTC. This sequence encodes CASSPAGTGRVGTF.

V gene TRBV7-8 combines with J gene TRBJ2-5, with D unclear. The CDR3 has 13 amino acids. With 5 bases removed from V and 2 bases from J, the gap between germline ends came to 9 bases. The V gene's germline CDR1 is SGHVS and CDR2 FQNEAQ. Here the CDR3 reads CASSILPQETQYF. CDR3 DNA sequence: TGTGCCAGCAGCATACTACCGCAAGAGACCCAGTACTTC.

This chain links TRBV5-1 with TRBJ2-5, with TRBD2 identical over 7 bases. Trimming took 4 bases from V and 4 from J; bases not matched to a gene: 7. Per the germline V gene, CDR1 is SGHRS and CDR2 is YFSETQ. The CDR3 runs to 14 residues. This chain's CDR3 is CASSPGGGSETQYF. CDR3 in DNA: TGCGCCAGCAGCCCTGGGGGGGGTTCAGAGACCCAGTACTTC. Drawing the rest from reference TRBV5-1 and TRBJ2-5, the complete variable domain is KAGVTQTPRYLIKTRGQQVTLSCSPISGHRSVSWYQQTPGQGLQFLFEYFSETQRNKGNFPGRFSGRQFSNSRSEMNVSTLELGDSALYLCASSPGGGSETQYFGPGTRLLVL.

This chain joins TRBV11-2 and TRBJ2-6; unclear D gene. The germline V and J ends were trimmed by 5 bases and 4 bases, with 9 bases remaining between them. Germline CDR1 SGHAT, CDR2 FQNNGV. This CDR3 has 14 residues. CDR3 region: CASSLRAGANVLTF. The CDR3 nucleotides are TGTGCCAGCAGCCTTAGGGCCGGGGCCAACGTCCTGACTTTC.

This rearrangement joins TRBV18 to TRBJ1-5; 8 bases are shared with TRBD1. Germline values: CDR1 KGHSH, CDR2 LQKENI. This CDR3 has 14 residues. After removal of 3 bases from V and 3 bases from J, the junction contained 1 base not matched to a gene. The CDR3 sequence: CASSPTGDNQPQHF. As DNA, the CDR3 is TGTGCCAGCTCACCGACAGGGGACAATCAGCCCCAGCATTTT.

CDR3 amino acids: CASSLTSGRGHEQFF. CDR3 nucleotide sequence: TGTGCCAGCAGCTTAACTAGCGGGAGGGGCCATGAGCAGTTCTTC. The rearrangement uses TRBV5-4 and TRBJ2-1; TRBD2 matches at 13 bases. V was pared by 2 bases and J by 8 bases, with 4 bases of the junction left unmatched. Germline CDR1 is SGHNT and CDR2 is YYREEE (reference sequence). The CDR3 covers 15 residues. Variable domain in full (rest from reference TRBV5-4 and TRBJ2-1): ETGVTQSPTHLIKTRGQQVTLRCSSQSGHNTVSWYQQALGQGPQFIFQYYREEENGRGNFPPRFSGLQFPNYSSELNVNALELDDSALYLCASSLTSGRGHEQFFGPGTRLTVL.

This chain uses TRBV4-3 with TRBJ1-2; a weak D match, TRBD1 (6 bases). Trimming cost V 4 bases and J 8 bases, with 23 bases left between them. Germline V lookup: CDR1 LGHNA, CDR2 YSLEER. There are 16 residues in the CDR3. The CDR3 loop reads CASSRLRGDNQEGYTF. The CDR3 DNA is TGCGCCAGCAGCCGGCTAAGGGGGGACAATCAGGAGGGCTACACCTTC.